This is a list of T cell receptor beta chains from one sample in a study of blood T cell repertoires in COVID-19. Generated by immunoSEQ multiplex PCR, the TCRdb table keeps only in-frame clones and is missing some. The table shows about 210,000 clones, with approximately 90% occurring only once. The sequenced sample was peripheral blood. The receptors come from a young man with acute or convalescent COVID-19. The CDR3 runs from the conserved cysteine through the conserved F or W. A D gene is named only where the DNA matches it firmly. Size is stated for part of the rows, as once, few or many counts, or as a class when the clone is expanded.

CDR3 length: 14; J gene: TRBJ2-7; clone size: NA; D gene: NA; V gene: TRBV19; CDR3 protein: CASRPDRVSYEQYF; CDR3 DNA: TGTGCCAGTAGACCTGACAGAGTCTCCTACGAGCAGTACTTC
CDR3 length: 14; J gene: TRBJ2-1; clone size: NA; D gene: NA; V gene: TRBV27; CDR3 protein: CASSLSDTYNEQFF; CDR3 DNA: TGTGCCAGCAGTTTATCCGACACCTACAATGAGCAGTTCTTC
CDR3 length: 16; J gene: TRBJ2-7; clone size: NA; D gene: TRBD2; V gene: TRBV30; CDR3 protein: CAWSVLAGGPRYEQYF; CDR3 DNA: TGTGCCTGGAGTGTACTAGCGGGGGGGCCGAGGTACGAGCAGTACTTC
CDR3 length: 14; J gene: TRBJ2-5; clone size: NA; D gene: TRBD2; V gene: TRBV29-1; CDR3 protein: CSVRGSGRGKTQYF; CDR3 DNA: TGCAGCGTTCGCGGTAGCGGGAGAGGGAAGACCCAGTACTTC
CDR3 length: 13; J gene: TRBJ1-1; clone size: NA; D gene: NA; V gene: TRBV28; CDR3 protein: CASTLRGGPEAFF; CDR3 DNA: TGTGCCAGCACCCTAAGGGGGGGCCCTGAAGCTTTCTTT
CDR3 length: 18; J gene: TRBJ2-3; clone size: NA; D gene: TRBD1; V gene: TRBV24-1; CDR3 protein: CATSESGTGATSTDTQYF; CDR3 DNA: TGTGCCACCAGTGAGTCCGGGACAGGGGCCACCAGCACAGATACGCAGTATTTT
CDR3 length: 15; J gene: TRBJ2-1; clone size: NA; D gene: TRBD2; V gene: TRBV6-1; CDR3 protein: CASSEVGGGANEQFF; CDR3 DNA: TGTGCCAGCAGTGAAGTCGGCGGGGGGGCAAACGAGCAGTTCTTC
CDR3 length: 14; J gene: TRBJ1-4; clone size: NA; D gene: TRBD1; V gene: TRBV19; CDR3 protein: CASRAGGSNEKLFF; CDR3 DNA: TGTGCCAGTAGAGCAGGGGGCTCTAATGAAAAACTGTTTTTT
CDR3 length: 14; J gene: TRBJ1-6; clone size: NA; D gene: TRBD1; V gene: TRBV3-1/TRBV3-2; CDR3 protein: CASSRQGNNSPLHF; CDR3 DNA: TGTGCCAGCAGCCGACAGGGGAATAATTCACCCCTCCACTTT
CDR3 length: 15; J gene: TRBJ1-1; clone size: NA; D gene: TRBD1; V gene: TRBV15; CDR3 protein: CATSSDRGGITEAFF; CDR3 DNA: TGTGCCACCAGCAGTGACAGGGGTGGGATCACTGAAGCTTTCTTT
CDR3 length: 16; J gene: TRBJ2-2; clone size: NA; D gene: TRBD1; V gene: TRBV4-2; CDR3 protein: CASSRNRGTNTGELFF; CDR3 DNA: TGTGCCAGCAGCCGCAACAGGGGGACGAACACCGGGGAGCTGTTTTTT
CDR3 length: 14; J gene: TRBJ2-1; clone size: NA; D gene: TRBD2; V gene: TRBV5-1; CDR3 protein: CASSSGLAGDEQFF; CDR3 DNA: TGCGCCAGCAGCTCGGGACTAGCGGGAGATGAGCAGTTCTTC
CDR3 length: 18; J gene: TRBJ2-4; clone size: NA; D gene: TRBD2; V gene: TRBV28; CDR3 protein: CASSPWASGDLAKNIQYF; CDR3 DNA: TGTGCCAGCAGCCCTTGGGCTAGCGGGGATCTAGCCAAAAACATTCAGTACTTC
CDR3 length: 11; J gene: TRBJ2-3; clone size: NA; D gene: TRBD1; V gene: TRBV6-6; CDR3 protein: CASRTGRTQYF; CDR3 DNA: TGTGCCAGCAGGACAGGGAGAACGCAGTATTTT
CDR3 length: 13; J gene: TRBJ2-1; clone size: NA; D gene: NA; V gene: TRBV7-9; CDR3 protein: CASSLVTGNEQFF; CDR3 DNA: TGTGCCAGCAGCTTAGTAACAGGGAATGAGCAGTTCTTC
CDR3 length: 16; J gene: TRBJ2-2; clone size: once; D gene: NA; V gene: TRBV18; CDR3 protein: CASSPRVTTYTGELFF; CDR3 DNA: TGTGCCAGCTCACCACGGGTTACGACATACACCGGGGAGCTGTTTTTT
CDR3 length: 15; J gene: TRBJ2-3; clone size: NA; D gene: TRBD1; V gene: TRBV7-8; CDR3 protein: CASSWDSSSTDTQYF; CDR3 DNA: TGTGCCAGCAGCTGGGACAGCTCTAGCACAGATACGCAGTATTTT
CDR3 length: 15; J gene: TRBJ1-5; clone size: once; D gene: NA; V gene: TRBV6-5; CDR3 protein: CASSTTRGGNQPQHF; CDR3 DNA: TGTGCCAGCAGTACCACTCGGGGGGGTAATCAGCCCCAGCATTTT
CDR3 length: 12; J gene: TRBJ1-6; clone size: NA; D gene: NA; V gene: TRBV2; CDR3 protein: CASRGDNSPLHF; CDR3 DNA: TGTGCCAGCAGAGGGGATAATTCACCCCTCCACTTT
CDR3 length: 14; J gene: TRBJ1-1; clone size: once; D gene: NA; V gene: TRBV12-5; CDR3 protein: CASGLSLKNTEAFF; CDR3 DNA: TGTGCTAGTGGTTTGTCTCTAAAGAACACTGAAGCTTTCTTT
CDR3 length: 12; J gene: TRBJ2-7; clone size: NA; D gene: NA; V gene: TRBV5-1; CDR3 protein: CASSVRGYEQYF; CDR3 DNA: TGCGCCAGCAGCGTCCGAGGTTACGAGCAGTACTTC
CDR3 length: 15; J gene: TRBJ1-2; clone size: few; D gene: TRBD1; V gene: TRBV19; CDR3 protein: CASSETGLRSYGYTF; CDR3 DNA: TGTGCCAGTAGTGAGACAGGGTTGAGGAGCTATGGCTACACCTTC
CDR3 length: 15; J gene: TRBJ1-4; clone size: NA; D gene: TRBD1; V gene: TRBV30; CDR3 protein: CALSGTGGYNEKLFF; CDR3 DNA: TGTGCCTTATCCGGGACAGGGGGTTATAATGAAAAACTGTTTTTT
CDR3 length: 19; J gene: TRBJ1-2; clone size: NA; D gene: TRBD1; V gene: TRBV18; CDR3 protein: CASSPAGQGAFGVNYGYTF; CDR3 DNA: TGTGCCAGCTCACCCGCAGGACAGGGGGCCTTTGGAGTTAACTATGGCTACACCTTC